This section outlines one T cell receptor beta chain sequence together with its context. This entry belongs to a study of neurological immune-mediated disorders. It was by 5'RACE with 10-nucleotide random UMIs that the cDNA was made. Each CDR3 protein gets one entry after TCRdb re-called the 5' RACE reads with MiXCR. The profile shows 77,000 or so distinct CDR3 sequences, roughly 10% of them singletons. The sequence was collected from a man aged 50 or older in good health. Source material: PBMCs.

The CDR3 sequence: CASSKVRGKGETEAFF. Here the CDR3 DNA reads TGTGCCAGCAGCAAAGTGAGGGGTAAAGGGGAAACTGAAGCTTTCTTT. V gene TRBV21-1 combines with J gene TRBJ1-1; TRBD1 is taken as the D call from the table, unchecked against the DNA. TRBV21-1 is marked as a pseudogene. This CDR3 has 16 amino acids.